What follows are 7 T cell receptor beta chains derived from one specimen sequenced in a study of cytomegalovirus exposure and HLA in healthy donors. The protocol was immunoSEQ multiplex PCR, while the TCRdb copy is restricted to in-frame clones and leaves out a portion. This sample has around 160,000 clones, with 88% found just once. The source material was PBMCs. These receptors all come from a man younger than 35 in good health and CMV-seronegative.

V usage is TRBV6-5 and J usage is TRBJ1-2; D unclear. The germline V and J ends were trimmed by 0 bases and 8 bases, with 19 bases remaining between them. Germline CDR1 MNHEY, CDR2 SVGAGI. The length of the CDR3 is 16 residues. CDR3 coding DNA: TGTGCCAGCAGTTACTCGAGTGCCGAACTCGTTAACGGCTACACCTTC. It specifies CASSYSSAELVNGYTF.

This rearrangement joins TRBV6-5 to TRBJ1-2; TRBD1 might be the D (5 bases). The V end lost 6 bases, the J end lost 2 bases, and 13 bases lay between the germline ends. Germline V lookup: CDR1 MNHEY, CDR2 SVGAGI. This CDR3 spans 14 amino acids. The CDR3 bases are TGTGCCAGCAGAAACGACCGGGGGAACTATGGCTACACCTTC. Translation gives CASRNDRGNYGYTF.

The V call is TRBV28, the J call TRBJ2-5; no definite D call. Between the trimmed V and J ends, which lost 5 bases and 7 bases, there was a span of 8 bases. Germline CDR1 is MDHEN and CDR2 is SYDVKM. CDR3 length: 11 residues. The chain's CDR3 is CASSSSRTQYF. CDR3 sequence (DNA): TGTGCCAGCAGTAGCTCCCGGACCCAGTACTTC.

This clone was seen just once. The chain employs TRBV10-1 and TRBJ2-1; no reliable D call. V lost 5 bases to trimming and J lost 3 bases, with 8 bases between them. CDR3 length: 13 residues. Germline lookup yields CDR1 WNHNN and CDR2 SYGVQD (reference sequence). CDR3 sequence (DNA): TGCGCCAGCAGTCCATCTAACTACAATGAGCAGTTCTTC. It yields the protein CASSPSNYNEQFF.

V is TRBV2 and J is TRBJ2-3; 7 nucleotides align to TRBD2. With V trimmed by 0 bases and J by 0 bases, 9 bases remained unmatched. Germline CDR1 reads SNHLY; CDR2 reads FYNNEI. The CDR3 is 18 amino acids. The CDR3 sequence is CASSEAWTGGHSTDTQYF. For the CDR3, the DNA is TGTGCCAGCAGTGAAGCGTGGACGGGGGGTCACAGCACAGATACGCAGTATTTT.

The chain recombines TRBV25-1 with TRBJ2-7; D uncertain. Trimming took 2 bases from V and 5 from J, leaving 10 bases between them. This CDR3 is 13 amino acids long. CDR1 MGHDK and CDR2 SYGVNS come from the germline V gene. In DNA, the CDR3 is TGTGCCAGCAGTGAACAGGTAGACAACGAGCAGTACTTC. Translating gives CASSEQVDNEQYF.

The chain recombines TRBV4-1 with TRBJ2-7, with D perhaps matching TRBD1 (5 bases). The CDR3 sequence is 17 residues long. Trimming pared 1 base from V and 2 bases from J, leaving 18 bases between. Per germline, CDR1 MGHRA and CDR2 YSYEKL. This chain's CDR3 is CASSQANSDTGTYEQYF. CDR3 bases: TGCGCCAGCAGCCAAGCTAATTCGGACACCGGTACCTACGAGCAGTACTTC.